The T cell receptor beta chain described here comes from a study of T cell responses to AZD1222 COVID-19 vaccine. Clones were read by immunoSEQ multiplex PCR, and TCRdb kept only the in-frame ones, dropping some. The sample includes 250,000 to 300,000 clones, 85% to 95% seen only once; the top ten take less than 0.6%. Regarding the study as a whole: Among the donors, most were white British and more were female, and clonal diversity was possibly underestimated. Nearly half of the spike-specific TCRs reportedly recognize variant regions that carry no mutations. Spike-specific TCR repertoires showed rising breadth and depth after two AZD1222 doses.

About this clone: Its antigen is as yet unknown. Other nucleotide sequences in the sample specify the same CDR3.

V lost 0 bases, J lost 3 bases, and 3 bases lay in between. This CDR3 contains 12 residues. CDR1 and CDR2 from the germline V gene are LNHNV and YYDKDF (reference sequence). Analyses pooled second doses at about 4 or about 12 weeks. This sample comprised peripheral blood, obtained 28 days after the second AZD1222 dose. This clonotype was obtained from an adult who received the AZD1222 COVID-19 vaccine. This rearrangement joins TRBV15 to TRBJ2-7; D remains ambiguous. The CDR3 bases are TGTGCCACCAGCAGAGATCGCTACGAGCAGTACTTC. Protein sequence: CATSRDRYEQYF.